The rows below give T cell receptor beta chains drawn from one sample of a study of TIL therapy for anti-PD-1-resistant metastatic lung cancer. The assay was immunoSEQ multiplex PCR, and TCRdb's table has in-frame clones only and misses some. The sample includes 35,000 to 55,000 clones, around 80% seen only once; the top ten take roughly 15%. The starting material was blood, obtained at baseline. These receptors originate from a man aged 65-85 years with non-small cell lung cancer. Both conserved end residues are part of each CDR3. A D gene is named only where the DNA matches it firmly. A row's size may be missing; if present it is once, few, many or a size class.

d_gene | j_gene | v_gene | abundance | CDR3aa | CDR3nt
- | TRBJ1-5 | TRBV27 | - | CASSLGQASNQPQHF | TGTGCCAGCAGTCTCGGACAAGCCTCAAATCAGCCCCAGCATTTT
- | TRBJ1-5 | TRBV15 | once | CATSSQSGQPQHF | TGTGCCACCAGCAGTCAATCCGGGCAGCCCCAGCATTTT
- | TRBJ2-3 | TRBV6-1 | - | CASSESGAGRANTDTQYF | TGTGCCAGCAGTGAATCAGGGGCGGGGCGGGCGAACACAGATACGCAGTATTTT
TRBD1 | TRBJ2-7 | TRBV27 | - | CASSFRSGLGQGSLWADYEQYF | TGTGCCAGCAGTTTCAGGTCTGGTCTGGGACAGGGTTCATTATGGGCCGACTACGAGCAGTACTTC
- | TRBJ2-5 | TRBV29-1 | - | CSVESRVQGETQYF | TGCAGCGTTGAAAGTCGGGTGCAGGGGGAGACCCAGTACTTC
- | TRBJ1-5 | TRBV28 | - | CASSFPLEGSPTSQPQHF | TGTGCCAGCAGTTTCCCTCTTGAGGGCAGTCCCACCAGCCAGCCCCAGCATTTT
TRBD1 | TRBJ2-1 | TRBV5-4 | - | CASSLDRGSYNEQFF | TGTGCCAGCAGCTTGGACAGGGGCTCCTACAATGAGCAGTTCTTC
TRBD2 | TRBJ2-7 | TRBV18 | - | CASSTGLASYEQYF | TGTGCCAGCTCAACGGGACTAGCCTCCTACGAGCAGTACTTC
TRBD1 | TRBJ1-1 | TRBV2 | once | CATVPQGLNTEAFF | TGTGCCACTGTACCACAGGGGCTGAACACTGAAGCTTTCTTT
- | TRBJ2-3 | TRBV27 | - | CASSLLPLFGQSTDTQYF | TGTGCCAGCAGTTTACTCCCCTTGTTCGGGCAGAGCACAGATACGCAGTATTTT
- | TRBJ2-7 | TRBV29-1 | - | CSVIGGIHEQYF | TGCAGCGTTATCGGAGGTATCCACGAGCAGTACTTC
- | TRBJ2-7 | TRBV10-2 | - | CASSETRTYEQYF | TGCGCCAGCAGTGAGACTCGGACCTACGAGCAGTACTTC
- | TRBJ1-3 | TRBV6-1 | - | CASSTDRSSGNTIYF | TGTGCCAGCAGTACCGACAGGAGCTCTGGAAACACCATATATTTT
- | TRBJ2-7 | TRBV5-1 | - | CASSFSGGSSYEQYF | TGCGCCAGCAGCTTCTCAGGGGGGAGCTCCTACGAGCAGTACTTC
TRBD2 | TRBJ2-1 | TRBV7-2 | once | CASSSQRTSGYNEQFF | TGTGCCAGCAGCTCACAAAGGACTAGCGGCTACAATGAGCAGTTCTTC
- | TRBJ2-6 | TRBV4-2 | once | CASSQGGVSGANVLTF | TGTGCCAGCAGCCAGGGCGGCGTTTCTGGGGCCAACGTCCTGACTTTC
- | TRBJ2-7 | TRBV12-2 | - | CASRLTDRAPYEQYF | TGTGCAAGTCGCTTAACGGACAGGGCACCCTACGAGCAGTACTTC
- | TRBJ2-2 | TRBV7-8 | - | CASSLGFGTGELFF | TGTGCCAGCAGCTTAGGTTTCGGCACCGGGGAGCTGTTTTTT
- | TRBJ1-6 | TRBV6-5 | - | CASSDPSHYSPLHF | TGTGCCAGCTCCGACCCGTCCCACTATTCACCCCTCCACTTT
- | TRBJ1-1 | TRBV5-6 | - | CASSLRLQALMNTEAFF | TGTGCCAGCAGCTTGAGGCTACAGGCGTTAATGAACACTGAAGCTTTCTTT
- | TRBJ2-1 | TRBV18 | few | CASSPQGGTSKNEQFF | TGTGCCAGCTCACCACAAGGAGGGACTTCGAAGAATGAGCAGTTCTTC
- | TRBJ2-3 | TRBV5-1 | - | CASSSPAGRDTQYF | TGCGCCAGCAGCTCCCCGGCCGGGAGAGATACGCAGTATTTT
TRBD1 | TRBJ2-5 | TRBV5-1 | - | CASSLDRVVETQYF | TGCGCCAGCAGCTTAGACAGGGTAGTGGAGACCCAGTACTTC
TRBD2 | TRBJ2-3 | TRBV11-2 | - | CASSLVPSGADTQYF | TGTGCCAGCAGCTTAGTGCCTAGCGGGGCAGATACGCAGTATTTT
TRBD1 | TRBJ2-2 | TRBV11-2 | - | CASKSRDRVPTGELFF | TGTGCCAGCAAATCCCGGGACAGAGTCCCTACCGGGGAGCTGTTTTTT
- | TRBJ1-1 | TRBV7-8 | once | CASSRYGGGMNTEAFF | TGTGCCAGCAGCCGATACGGGGGGGGCATGAACACTGAAGCTTTCTTT
TRBD2 | TRBJ2-7 | TRBV29-1 | - | CSVDIGGRGEQYF | TGCAGCGTTGATATTGGCGGGAGAGGGGAGCAGTACTTC